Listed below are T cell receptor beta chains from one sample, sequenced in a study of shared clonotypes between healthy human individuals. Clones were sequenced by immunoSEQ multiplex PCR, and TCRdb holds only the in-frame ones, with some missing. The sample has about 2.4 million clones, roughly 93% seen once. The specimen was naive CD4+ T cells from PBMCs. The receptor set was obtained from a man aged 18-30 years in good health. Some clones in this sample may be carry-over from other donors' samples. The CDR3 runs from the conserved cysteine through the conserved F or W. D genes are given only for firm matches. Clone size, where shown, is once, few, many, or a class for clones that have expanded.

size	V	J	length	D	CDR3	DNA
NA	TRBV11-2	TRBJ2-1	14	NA	CASTEDRRRSEQFF	TGTGCCAGCACCGAAGACAGGCGTAGGAGTGAGCAGTTCTTC
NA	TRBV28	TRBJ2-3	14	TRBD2	CASRTSGSGGTQYF	TGTGCCAGCAGGACTAGCGGATCGGGAGGTACGCAGTATTTT
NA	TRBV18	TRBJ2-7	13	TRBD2	CASSPPAGNEQYF	TGTGCCAGCTCACCACCAGCGGGGAACGAGCAGTACTTC
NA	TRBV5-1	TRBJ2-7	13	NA	CASSLYGTYEQYF	TGCGCCAGCAGCTTGTATGGTACCTACGAGCAGTACTTC
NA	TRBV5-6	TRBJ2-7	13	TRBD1	CASSSDREHEQYF	TGTGCCAGCAGCTCGGACAGGGAGCACGAGCAGTACTTC
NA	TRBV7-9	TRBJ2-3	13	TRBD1	CASRDGQADTQYF	TGTGCCAGCAGGGATGGACAGGCAGATACGCAGTATTTT
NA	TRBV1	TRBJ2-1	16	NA	CTSSLRTSGRGNEQFF	TGCACCAGCAGCCTGAGGACTAGCGGGAGGGGCAATGAGCAGTTCTTC
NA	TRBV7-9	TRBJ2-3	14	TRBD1	CASSSDRGGDTQYF	TGTGCCAGCAGCTCGGACAGGGGTGGAGATACGCAGTATTTT
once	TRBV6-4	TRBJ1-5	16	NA	CASSEAGGLGNQPQHF	TGTGCCAGCAGTGAAGCCGGGGGGTTAGGCAATCAGCCCCAGCATTTT
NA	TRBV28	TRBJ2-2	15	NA	CASHIAIANTGELFF	TGTGCCTCCCACATAGCCATCGCGAACACCGGGGAGCTGTTTTTT
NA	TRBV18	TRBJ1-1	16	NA	CASSPARAPASTEAFF	TGTGCCAGCTCACCGGCCCGGGCCCCTGCCTCGACTGAAGCTTTCTTT
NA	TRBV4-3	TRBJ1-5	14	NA	CASSQGFLRGPQHF	TGCGCCAGCAGCCAAGGTTTCCTGAGGGGGCCCCAGCATTTT
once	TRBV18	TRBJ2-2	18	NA	CASSPSLRSGVNTGELFF	TGTGCCAGCTCACCCTCGCTCCGTAGCGGAGTCAACACCGGGGAGCTGTTTTTT
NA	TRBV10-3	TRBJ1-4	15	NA	CAISFSGPTNEKLFF	TGTGCCATCAGCTTCTCAGGGCCAACTAATGAAAAACTGTTTTTT
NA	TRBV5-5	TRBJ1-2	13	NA	CASSLRNNYGYTF	TGTGCCAGCAGCTTGAGGAACAACTATGGCTACACCTTC
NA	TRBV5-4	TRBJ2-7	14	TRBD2	CASSLASGRYEQYF	TGTGCCAGCAGCTTGGCTAGCGGGAGATACGAGCAGTACTTC
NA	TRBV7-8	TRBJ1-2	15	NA	CASSFSQGSGYGYTF	TGTGCCAGCAGCTTTAGTCAGGGAAGCGGCTATGGCTACACCTTC
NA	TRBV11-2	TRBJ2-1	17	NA	CASSSSTVEFSYNEQFF	TGTGCCAGCAGCTCATCGACGGTAGAGTTCTCCTACAATGAGCAGTTCTTC